What follows are 21 T cell receptor beta chains derived from one specimen sequenced in a study of blood T cell repertoires in COVID-19. Sequencing was performed with immunoSEQ multiplex PCR; in TCRdb, only in-frame clones are kept and a portion is missing. The sample yields 170,000 or so clones, more than 75% seen once. The specimen sequenced was peripheral blood. Every receptor here comes from a man aged 60 to 75 with COVID-19, enrolled during active disease.

The chain employs TRBV19 and TRBJ2-2; 10 bases line up with TRBD2. The length of the CDR3 is 15 residues. CDR1 and CDR2 (germline): LNHDA, SQIVND (reference sequence). V gave up 7 bases and J gave up 6 bases; unmatched junction bases: 8. The CDR3 loop is CASTTAGGFAGELFF. The CDR3, as DNA: TGTGCCAGTACTACAGCGGGGGGGTTCGCCGGGGAGCTGTTTTTT.

The chain carries TRBV19 and TRBJ2-1; TRBD2 matches 7 bases. The V gene's germline CDR1 is LNHDA and CDR2 SQIVND (reference sequence). There are 14 residues in the CDR3. Losses at the gene ends were 5 bases for V and 2 bases for J; bases not matched to a gene: 3. In nucleotides, the CDR3 is TGTGCCAGTAGTCCCGGACTAGCCTACAATGAGCAGTTCTTC. Its translation is CASSPGLAYNEQFF.

The CDR3 here is CASSPQSGDNQPQHF. The CDR3 region has the DNA TGTGCCAGCTCACCACAATCAGGGGACAATCAGCCCCAGCATTTT. This rearrangement joins TRBV18 to TRBJ1-5; D possibly corresponds to TRBD1 (6 bases). The CDR3 loop spans 15 amino acids. With 1 base removed from V and 3 bases from J, the gap between germline ends came to 10 bases. Germline V gives CDR1 KGHSH, CDR2 LQKENI.

J is TRBJ1-5 and V is TRBV28, with D possibly being TRBD1 (5 bases). The CDR3 loop spans 15 amino acids. Germline values: CDR1 MDHEN, CDR2 SYDVKM. V was trimmed by 6 bases and J by 7 bases, leaving 19 bases between them. CDR3 bases: TGTGCCAGCAGCCAGACCCAGGGAATTCGGCAGCCCCAGCATTTT. Its translation is CASSQTQGIRQPQHF.

V and J are TRBV6-5 and TRBJ2-3, with TRBD1 matching over 9 bases. Germline V CDR1 and CDR2: MNHEY, SVGAGI. This CDR3 contains 15 residues. J gave up 2 bases and V 2 bases, and 2 bases lay outside the gene matches. This CDR3 is CASSYGTGFTDTQYF. The CDR3 DNA is TGTGCCAGCAGTTACGGGACAGGGTTCACAGATACGCAGTATTTT.

The chain is built from TRBV30 and TRBJ2-1; 10 bases align to TRBD2. J was trimmed by 10 bases and V by 0 bases; bases with no gene match: 3. The CDR3 covers 13 residues. Germline CDR1 GTSNPN, CDR2 SVGIG (reference sequence). The CDR3 DNA reads TGTGCCTGGAGTGTACTAGCGGGATACGAGCAGTTCTTC. Translated, it gives CAWSVLAGYEQFF.

This chain joins TRBV7-2 and TRBJ2-2; tentatively, D is TRBD2 (6 bases). The length of the CDR3 is 16 residues. Germline CDR1 and CDR2: SGHTA and FQGNSA. V was shortened by 2 bases and J by 2 bases, with 12 bases between the two germline ends. The CDR3 is CASSLLSGTNTGELFF. Written as DNA, the CDR3 is TGTGCCAGCAGCTTACTTAGCGGAACTAACACCGGGGAGCTGTTTTTT.

V is TRBV7-9 and J is TRBJ1-1; D may be TRBD1 (5 bases). The CDR3 covers 12 residues. CDR1 SEHNR and CDR2 FQNEAQ come from the germline V gene (reference sequence). Trimming removed 4 bases at V and 10 bases at J, with 13 bases between. The CDR3 sequence is CASSSVGGTAFF. Here the CDR3 DNA reads TGTGCCAGCAGCTCCGTCGGGGGGACAGCTTTCTTT.

There are a few counts of this clone. Germline and junction disagree at one end, which may indicate a read error. The chain recombines TRBV20-1 with TRBJ2-4; 11 nucleotides match TRBD2. The CDR3 runs 12 residues. CDR1 DFQATT and CDR2 SNEGSKA come from the germline V gene (reference sequence). The CDR3: CSASRTSGHRDF. In nucleotides, the CDR3 is TGCAGTGCTAGTAGGACTAGCGGGCATCGGGACTTC.

The chain joins TRBV15 to TRBJ1-5; D is undetermined. CDR3 length: 14 residues. V was pared by 3 bases and J by 4 bases, with 10 bases between. The germline gives CDR1 LNHNV, CDR2 YYDKDF (reference sequence). CDR3 amino acids: CATSSYGSNQPQHF. CDR3 sequence (DNA): TGTGCCACCAGCAGCTACGGGAGTAATCAGCCCCAGCATTTT.

This chain links TRBV6-2 or TRBV6-3 with TRBJ2-5, with 11 nucleotides matching TRBD2. CDR3 size: 16 residues. J lost 1 base, V lost 7 bases, and 8 bases had no gene match. Germline-derived CDR1 and CDR2 are MNHEY and SVGEGT. The CDR3 nucleotides are TGTGCCAGCACCCCACGACTAGCGGGGTTCCAAGAGACCCAGTACTTC. Amino acids: CASTPRLAGFQETQYF.

There are a few counts of this clone. The junction does not match germline at one end; this may be a read error. The chain recombines TRBV7-7 with TRBJ2-1; 9 bases are a match to TRBD2. Germline lookup yields CDR1 SSHAT and CDR2 FNYEAQ (reference sequence). The CDR3 length is 15 residues. The CDR3 protein is CASSLSSGAHNEQFF. CDR3 nucleotide sequence: TGTGCTAGCAGCTTATCTAGCGGGGCACACAATGAGCAGTTCTTC.

The V call is TRBV27, the J call TRBJ2-1; TRBD1 matches 8 bases. The CDR3 has 17 amino acids. V lost 9 bases to trimming and J lost 2 bases; unmatched junction nucleotides: 15. Germline V gene lookup returns CDR1 MNHEY and CDR2 SMNVEV (reference sequence). The CDR3 DNA is TGTGCCAGGGATCAGGGGGCGGACTGGAATCCCTACAATGAGCAGTTCTTC. Residues: CARDQGADWNPYNEQFF.

V usage is TRBV9 and J usage is TRBJ1-1, with D unresolved. V was pared by 0 bases and J by 1 base, with 10 bases between. This CDR3 region has 15 residues. Germline V gives CDR1 SGDLS, CDR2 YYNGEE. CDR3 coding DNA: TGTGCCAGCAGCGTAGTGAACAGTGGGAACACTGAAGCTTTCTTT. This codes for CASSVVNSGNTEAFF. The whole variable domain, remainder taken from reference TRBV9 and TRBJ1-1, is DSGVTQTPKHLITATGQRVTLRCSPRSGDLSVYWYQQSLDQGLQFLIQYYNGEERAKGNILERFSAQQFPDLHSELNLSSLELGDSALYFCASSVVNSGNTEAFFGQGTRLTVV.

The CDR3 spells CASSFLSRDRDYGYTF. CDR3 DNA: TGTGCCAGCAGTTTCCTCTCTCGGGACAGGGACTATGGCTACACCTTC. This rearrangement joins TRBV28 to TRBJ1-2; 9 bases fit TRBD1. CDR1 is MDHEN, CDR2 SYDVKM, per germline. The CDR3 loop spans 16 amino acids. The J segment lost 3 bases and the V segment lost 3 bases, leaving 8 bases of the junction unmatched.

This clone was seen a few times. The chain is built from TRBV28 and TRBJ1-3, with D hard to call. This CDR3 has 15 amino acids. Germline assignment: CDR1 MDHEN and CDR2 SYDVKM. The germline V and J ends were trimmed by 5 bases and 4 bases, with 15 bases remaining between them. CDR3 amino acids: CASSPRGTSGNTIYF. The CDR3 DNA is TGTGCCAGCAGTCCCCGGGGAACATCGGGAAACACCATATATTTT.

This rearrangement joins TRBV6-5 to TRBJ1-2, with 7 positions matching TRBD1. V lost 7 bases to trimming and J lost 4 bases; unmatched junction nucleotides: 9. The CDR3 totals 14 residues. CDR1 is MNHEY, CDR2 SVGAGI, per germline. The CDR3: CASTTDRAIYGYTF. The CDR3 DNA follows: TGTGCCAGCACCACCGACAGGGCGATCTATGGCTACACCTTC.

The chain has TRBV5-8 and TRBJ1-1, with 9 bases identical to TRBD1. Germline V lookup: CDR1 SGHTS, CDR2 YDEGEE. J gave up 5 bases and V 4 bases, and 9 bases lay outside the gene matches. This CDR3 spans 15 amino acids. CDR3 amino acids: CASSGRTGVGTEAFF. CDR3 in DNA: TGTGCCAGCAGCGGCCGGACAGGGGTGGGGACTGAAGCTTTCTTT.

This clone was detected only a few times. This rearrangement joins TRBV7-2 to TRBJ2-1; 9 nucleotides agree with TRBD2. In germline, CDR1 is SGHTA, CDR2 FQGNSA. The CDR3 is 15 residues long. V was clipped by 1 base and J by 6 bases; unmatched bases: 4. CDR3 bases: TGTGCCAGCAGCTTAGGGGCTAGCGGGACCAATGAGCAGTTCTTC. This codes for CASSLGASGTNEQFF.

This clone was counted a few times. CDR3 DNA: TGTGCCAGCAGCCCCCAGGGAGCGGGGGGCGTCAATGAGCAGTTCTTC. Translated, it gives CASSPQGAGGVNEQFF. The J gene is TRBJ2-1, the V gene TRBV5-5, with 9 bases aligning to TRBD2. Germline CDR1 and CDR2: SGHKS and YYEKEE (reference sequence). Unmatched junction bases numbered 11, after V lost 4 bases and J lost 6 bases. The CDR3 contains 16 residues.

Comment on this clone: The identical CDR3 is also encoded by other nucleotide sequences in the sample. The chain uses TRBV5-6 and TRBJ2-3; 12 bases are shared with TRBD2. J lost 3 bases, V lost 1 base, and 3 bases had no gene match. This CDR3 is 16 amino acids long. CDR1 is SGHDT and CDR2 is YYEEEE in the germline V gene. The CDR3 here is CASSLTSGRTTDTQYF. The CDR3 DNA sequence: TGTGCCAGCAGCTTGACTAGCGGGAGGACTACAGATACGCAGTATTTT.